This paragraph covers one T cell receptor (beta chain) sequence. The antigen is unknown. There is a difference at residue 11 between the TCRdb protein and the DNA translation, so the protein given here was translated from the DNA. Mouse gene names apply. The read stops 3 residues short of the end of the CDR3; the missing end is completed from the germline J gene. Sequencing relied on a cDNA template that was reverse transcribed from extracted RNA. Only in-frame clones appear in the TCRdb table, and some are missing; sequencing was by immunoSEQ multiplex PCR. The sample holds around 100,000 clones, and no clone turns up only once. The data originate from a study of CD8+ T cells in alopecia areata. About the research overall: The authors grafted skin from roughly 6-13-month-old C3H/HeJ donors with spontaneous alopecia onto 7-10-week-old female C3H/HeJ mice. Points from the study as a whole: Against the mouse data, patients shared TCRs less clearly, possibly for HLA reasons. Alphabeta T cells residing in normal skin are also sequenced in scalp samples. Clonality exceeded that of normal scalp in lesional scalp, most notably in alopecia totalis/universalis.

The CDR3 is made up of 14 amino acids. V lost 2 bases and J lost 7; bases outside the gene matches: 2. Germline CDR1 NNHNN, CDR2 SYGAGS (reference sequence). The sequenced sample consisted of lesional skin. The TCR sequence derives from a C3H/HeJ mouse with alopecia areata. Strain haplotype at MHC: H2-k. The rearrangement joins TRBV13-2 to TRBJ1-6; TRBD1 matches 8 bases. TRBJ1-6 is an ORF; its function is uncertain. CDR3 bases read: TGTGCCAGCGGTGAACCAGGGGGCAATTCGCCC. Protein: CASGEPGGNSP. The entire CDR3 sequence reads CASGEPGGNSPLYF.